This passage covers 21 T cell receptor beta chains from one sample sequenced in a study of patients and donors after allogeneic stem cell transplantation. TCRdb reanalysed the RT-PCR reads using MiXCR and keeps one entry per CDR3 protein. The table records approximately 57,000 distinct CDR3 sequences, 10% to 15% of them present only once. Sequenced sample: blood, either unsorted or a sorted T cell fraction (not recorded which). These receptors originate from a human donor who was either an allogeneic HSCT recipient or a stem cell or donor lymphocyte infusion donor (not recorded which). It is not recorded whose cells these are; they may come from a transplant donor.

This clonotype has more than one count but fewer than ten. This sequence joins TRBV6-5 and TRBJ2-3; unclear D gene. This CDR3 contains 13 residues. The germline V gene encodes CDR1 MNHEY and CDR2 SVGAGI. With 8 bases removed from V and 1 base from J, the gap between germline ends came to 10 bases. The CDR3 is CASRAQGTDTQYF. CDR3 DNA: TGTGCCAGCCGAGCGCAGGGCACAGATACGCAGTATTTT.

A few counts support this clonotype. This chain connects TRBV6-5 to TRBJ1-1; 8 bases fit TRBD1. Germline loops: CDR1 MNHEY, CDR2 SVGAGI. Trimming cost V 5 bases and J 5 bases; bases outside gene matches: 7. The CDR3 extends over 14 amino acids. The CDR3 spells CASSPRTGKTEAFF. CDR3 bases: TGTGCCAGCAGTCCTCGGACAGGGAAGACTGAAGCTTTCTTT.

The chain combines TRBV7-2 with TRBJ2-3; D may correspond to TRBD1 or TRBD2 (7 bases each). The CDR3 spans 18 residues. From germline, CDR1 is SGHTA and CDR2 FQGNSA. V shed 5 bases and J shed 4 bases, with 25 bases lying between them. The CDR3: CASSLTLAVGDSPDTQYF. The CDR3 bases are TGTGCCAGCAGCCTTACCCTAGCGGTCGGGGACAGTCCAGATACGCAGTATTTT.

This clonotype was seen at least ten times. The chain has TRBV20-1 and TRBJ1-1, with a possible D match to TRBD1 (5 bases). The CDR3 length is 13 residues. V lost 6 bases and J 0 bases, leaving 11 bases between the germline ends. Germline V gene data show CDR1 as DFQATT and CDR2 as SNEGSKA (reference sequence). DNA of the CDR3: TGCAGTGCGCCGACGACAGTGAACACTGAAGCTTTCTTT. Translating it yields CSAPTTVNTEAFF.

This clonotype was counted between two and nine times. The V and J genes are TRBV7-7 and TRBJ2-3; TRBD2 might be the D (6 bases). Germline values: CDR1 SSHAT, CDR2 FNYEAQ (reference sequence). This CDR3 contains 12 residues. The CDR3 coding sequence is TGTGCTATAGCGGATAGCACAGATACGCAGTATTTT. The encoded protein is CAIADSTDTQYF.

The V and J genes are TRBV10-3 and TRBJ2-5, with 7 nucleotides matching TRBD1. The V gene's germline CDR1 is ENHRY and CDR2 SYGVKD. This CDR3 contains 13 residues. V was clipped by 5 bases and J by 3 bases; unmatched bases: 3. DNA of the CDR3: TGTGCCATCAGTCCTGGACAGGAAGAGACCCAGTACTTC. As protein: CAISPGQEETQYF.

The rearrangement links TRBV19 to TRBJ1-1; 7 nucleotides align to TRBD1. Trimming removed 1 base from V and 4 bases from J; junction bases left unmatched: 6. The CDR3 consists of 15 residues. The V gene's germline CDR1 is LNHDA and CDR2 SQIVND (reference sequence). The DNA for the CDR3 is TGTGCCAGTAGTATAGGGGACAGCCTTATCACTGAAGCTTTCTTT. Its translation: CASSIGDSLITEAFF. The whole variable domain, filled in from reference TRBV19 and TRBJ1-1, reads DGGITQSPKYLFRKEGQNVTLSCEQNLNHDAMYWYRQDPGQGLRLIYYSQIVNDFQKGDIAEGYSVSREKKESFPLTVTSAQKNPTAFYLCASSIGDSLITEAFFGQGTRLTVV.

The rearrangement links TRBV4-1 to TRBJ1-5; D not certain. Trimming cost V 1 base and J 7 bases, with 8 bases left between them. The CDR3 is made up of 13 amino acids. Germline loops: CDR1 MGHRA, CDR2 YSYEKL. The CDR3 DNA follows: TGCGCCAGCAGCCAAGCCTCGGCCCAGCCCCAGCATTTT. It yields the protein CASSQASAQPQHF.

This clonotype was counted ten times or more. The chain carries TRBV12-3 or TRBV12-4 and TRBJ1-2; D is possibly TRBD1 (5 bases). The V gene lost 4 bases and the J gene lost 7 bases, with 19 bases spanning the gap. The CDR3 is 15 residues long. CDR3 residues: CASSYPRTPLSGYTF. In nucleotides, the CDR3 is TGTGCCAGCAGTTACCCAAGGACACCTCTGAGTGGCTACACCTTC.

This clonotype showed up many times. This chain uses TRBV2 with TRBJ1-1; D might be TRBD1 (6 bases). This CDR3 region has 13 residues. V gave up 11 bases and J gave up 3 bases, with 16 bases separating them. Germline lookup yields CDR1 SNHLY and CDR2 FYNNEI. The CDR3 region has the DNA TGTGCCCCCGGGGGGCGCAGGTACACTGAAGCTTTCTTT. It yields the protein CAPGGRRYTEAFF.

This chain links TRBV24-1 with TRBJ2-1, with TRBD1 matching 7 bases. The CDR3 loop spans 18 amino acids. Germline V CDR1 and CDR2: KGHDR, SFDVKD. V was pared by 1 base and J by 0 bases, with 8 bases of the junction left unmatched. The CDR3 DNA follows: TGTGCCACCAGTGATTTTACCGGACAGGATGGCTCCTACAATGAGCAGTTCTTC. Amino acids: CATSDFTGQDGSYNEQFF.

This clonotype was counted many times. J is TRBJ1-5 and V is TRBV6-5; 7 nucleotides align to TRBD1. CDR3 length equals 19 residues. The germline V gene encodes CDR1 MNHEY and CDR2 SVGAGI. J gave up 0 bases and V 5 bases, and 16 bases lay outside the gene matches. This CDR3 is CASSQGTPGTEDSNQPQHF. CDR3 coding DNA: TGTGCCAGCAGTCAAGGGACCCCCGGGACAGAGGATAGCAATCAGCCCCAGCATTTT.

The CDR3 bases are TGTGCCAGCAGCCCCCGGGAGAGGGGGTACTCCTACGAGCAGTACTTC. Translated: CASSPRERGYSYEQYF. The genes are TRBV9 and TRBJ2-7; the D call may be TRBD1 or TRBD2 (6 bases each). This CDR3 has 16 residues. Germline loops: CDR1 SGDLS, CDR2 YYNGEE. Trimming pared 4 bases from V and 0 bases from J, leaving 17 bases between.

This clonotype has ten or more counts. This sequence joins TRBV18 and TRBJ2-3; 9 nucleotides align to TRBD2. The germline gives CDR1 KGHSH, CDR2 LQKENI. The junction had 3 bases not matched to a gene; V was cut back by 1 base and J by 4 bases. The CDR3 sequence is 15 residues long. CDR3 DNA sequence: TGTGCCAGCTCACCACAGACTAGCGGAGCAGATACGCAGTATTTT. Its protein is CASSPQTSGADTQYF.

This clonotype showed up just a few times. The chain links TRBV3-1 to TRBJ2-2, with D tentatively TRBD2 (5 bases). The germline gives CDR1 LGHDT, CDR2 YNNKEL (reference sequence). Trimming removed 4 bases at V and 2 bases at J, with 14 bases between. The CDR3 is made up of 16 amino acids. As DNA, the CDR3 is TGTGCCAGCAGCCCCCCCCCAGCGGAAAACACCGGGGAGCTGTTTTTT. Its protein product is CASSPPPAENTGELFF.

This chain links TRBV29-1 with TRBJ2-5; D tentatively reads TRBD1 or TRBD2 (7 bases each). This CDR3 contains 17 residues. Germline CDR1 reads SQVTM; CDR2 reads ANQGSEA. The V and J ends lost 0 bases and 0 bases respectively, with 17 bases between them. DNA of the CDR3: TGCAGCGTTGAAGATCAGGGGGGGCACTCATACCAAGAGACCCAGTACTTC. Its protein product is CSVEDQGGHSYQETQYF.

A few counts support this clonotype. V usage is TRBV7-9 and J usage is TRBJ2-7; 7 bases are shared with TRBD1. Germline V CDR1 and CDR2: SEHNR, FQNEAQ (reference sequence). CDR3 length: 15 residues. V dropped 6 bases and J dropped 2; count of bases not matched to a gene: 10. The CDR3 sequence is CASSSLPGQTYEQYF. CDR3 coding DNA: TGTGCCAGCAGTTCACTTCCGGGACAGACCTACGAGCAGTACTTC.

This chain joins TRBV10-1 and TRBJ2-7; possible D gene TRBD2, 6 bases. This CDR3 has 15 residues. V dropped 5 bases and J dropped 5 bases, with 19 bases sitting between them. CDR1 and CDR2 (germline): WNHNN, SYGVQD (reference sequence). The CDR3, as DNA: TGCGCCAGCAGTCCCCCCCGTGGAGGGTTCGACGAGCAGTACTTC. It yields the protein CASSPPRGGFDEQYF.

This chain joins TRBV12-3 or TRBV12-4 and TRBJ2-1; the match to TRBD1 covers 7 bases. Unmatched junction bases numbered 5, after V lost 3 bases and J lost 3 bases. This CDR3 is 15 amino acids long. In nucleotides, the CDR3 is TGTGCCAGCAGTTTGGGGGACAGTCTCTACAATGAGCAGTTCTTC. Protein sequence: CASSLGDSLYNEQFF.

This clonotype occurred many times. This rearrangement joins TRBV27 to TRBJ1-1; a possible D gene is TRBD1 (5 bases). The CDR3 is 14 residues long. V was shortened by 4 bases and J by 3 bases, with 12 bases between the two germline ends. CDR1 MNHEY and CDR2 SMNVEV come from the germline V gene (reference sequence). CDR3 nucleotides: TGTGCCAGCAGTTCCCCAGGGCCCGACACTGAAGCTTTCTTT. As protein: CASSSPGPDTEAFF.

The rearrangement links TRBV20-1 to TRBJ2-5; TRBD1 agrees at 8 bases. Germline loops: CDR1 DFQATT, CDR2 SNEGSKA (reference sequence). The trim removed 0 bases at V and 5 bases at J, leaving 11 bases unmatched. The CDR3 spans 16 residues. The CDR3: CSARDWLGQGKETQYF. DNA of the CDR3: TGCAGTGCTAGAGACTGGCTAGGACAGGGAAAGGAGACCCAGTACTTC.